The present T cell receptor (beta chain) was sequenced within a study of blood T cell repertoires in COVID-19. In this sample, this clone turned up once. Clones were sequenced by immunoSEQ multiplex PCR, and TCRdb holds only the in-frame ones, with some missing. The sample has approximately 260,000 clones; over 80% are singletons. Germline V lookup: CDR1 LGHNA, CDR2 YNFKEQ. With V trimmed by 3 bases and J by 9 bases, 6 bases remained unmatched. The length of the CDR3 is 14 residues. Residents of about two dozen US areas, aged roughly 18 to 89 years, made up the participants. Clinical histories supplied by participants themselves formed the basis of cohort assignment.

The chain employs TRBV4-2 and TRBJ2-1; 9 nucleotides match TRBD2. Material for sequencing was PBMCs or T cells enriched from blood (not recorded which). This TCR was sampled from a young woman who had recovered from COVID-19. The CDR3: CASSHPGTSSEQFF. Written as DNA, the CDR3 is TGTGCCAGCAGCCACCCAGGGACTAGCAGTGAGCAGTTCTTC.